This TCR beta chain was found in a study of T cells in Graves' hyperthyroidism and ophthalmopathy (dated by TCRdb to about 2019). About the investigation overall: Peripheral blood was collected at initial diagnosis, before any treatment. To identify TCR V-J signatures that set the groups apart, the researchers used a discovery cohort of roughly 100 patients, made up of around 40 with Graves' ophthalmopathy and 57 with stable Graves' hyperthyroidism. An independent validation cohort of under 20 hyperthyroidism patients and more than 15 patients who later progressed to ophthalmopathy tested prospective prediction of ophthalmopathy. The roughly 100 discovery patients were divided at random into training and test sets in a 7:3 ratio. The study also compared thyroid tissue and blood T-cell repertoires from over 5 Graves' hyperthyroidism patients. Following sampling, methimazole starting at 30 mg daily was given to hyperthyroidism patients, and high-dose intravenous methylprednisolone was given to ophthalmopathy patients. TCR Vbeta CDR3 sequencing of roughly 140 peripheral blood samples (around 45 ophthalmopathy, 75 to 85 hyperthyroidism and some 17 progressor patients) is reported in the paper. Findings and caveats that apply to the study as a whole: In validation, the model predicted progression to ophthalmopathy with approximately 71% sensitivity and approximately 72% specificity, a median of 6.5 months before onset. A model built on a 13 V-J signature distinguished ophthalmopathy from stable hyperthyroidism, reaching roughly 88% sensitivity and approximately 83% specificity in cross-validation and 80%/75% in testing. Most expanded thyroid clonotypes (frequency above 0.001) were also found in blood, which suggests that blood repertoires may mirror thyroid immune responses. No statistical method was used to set the sample size in advance, and investigators knew the group allocation.

In the ophthalmopathy patients, disease was moderately to severely active, with a Clinical Activity Score of 3 or more, a NOSPECS grade of 4 or more, and a duration of less than 3 months. The study excluded patients with uncontrolled infections, other autoimmune diseases, pregnancy or lactation. Clinical symptoms, serum thyroxine and TRAb, thyroid ultrasound, and orbital computed tomography formed the basis for the diagnoses. PBMCs were isolated from about 9.1 ml of fresh peripheral blood by Ficoll-Paque density gradient centrifugation. Trizol reagent was used to extract total RNA, and RNA quality was then checked on an Agilent 2100 Bioanalyzer. This clonotype was seen more than once but under ten times. Its antigen remains unidentified. The record has no base qualities; no much larger clone is one base away. Amplification of TCR beta CDR3 regions was carried out from RNA transcripts. The first round of RT-PCR for the TCR CDR3 was performed with the HTBI primer set and the Qiagen OneStep RT-PCR kit. The libraries were constructed in a second round of multiplex PCR and then size-selected and purified. The libraries were sequenced on an Illumina HiSeq2000 using paired-end 100 bp reads. Processing in the source paper ran as follows. Raw data were processed with SOAPnuke, discarding reads with adapters, uncalled bases, mean Phred below 15, or no exact constant-primer or identifier match. High-quality paired reads were merged using COPE v1.2.5, and each unique nucleotide sequence was defined as a clonotype. MiTCR v1.1 was used to align clonotypes to the IMGT TRBV, TRBD and TRBJ reference segments. The analysis included only V-J combinations with a frequency above 0.0001, which together covered around 99% of the repertoires. A TCS score was defined as the ratio of F50 (clonal expansion) to E x V (chaos), with BLOSUM62-based TCRdist applied between CDR3 peptides within each V-J. Welch's t-statistics and random forest reduced around 510 V-J features to roughly 13, which were used in a naive Bayes classifier (R e1071). TCRdb reprocessed the public reads (quality trimming at Q25 with fastp, clone calling with MiXCR) and kept in-frame beta chains. Every distinct CDR3 protein forms one entry, paired with its most common genes and DNA. The V and J calls were not made by the authors but by TCRdb's processing. In all, the sample holds more than 450,000 distinct CDR3 sequences, and 15% to 20% of those were seen once. The top ten clonotypes cover 45% to 50% of the sample.

The junction shows trimming of 7 bases on V and 1 base on J, and the gene matches do not reach 9 bases of it. Per the germline V gene, ENHRY is the CDR1 and SYGVKD is the CDR2. Inclusive of the bounding cysteine and phenylalanine, the CDR3 is 15 residues long. Only the CDR3 portion is preserved as DNA: 45 bases, with reading frame beginning at the first base. Sequences were obtained from blood. The chain was built from TRBV10-3 and TRBJ2-5, and TRBD1 aligns with 7 junction nucleotides. This TCR was sampled from a man between 35 and 55 years old with Graves' ophthalmopathy. The CDR3 region: CAIKSRRDSQETQYF. The nucleotide sequence reads as follows: TGTGCCATCAAAAGTCGCCGGGACAGCCAAGAGACCCAGTACTTC.